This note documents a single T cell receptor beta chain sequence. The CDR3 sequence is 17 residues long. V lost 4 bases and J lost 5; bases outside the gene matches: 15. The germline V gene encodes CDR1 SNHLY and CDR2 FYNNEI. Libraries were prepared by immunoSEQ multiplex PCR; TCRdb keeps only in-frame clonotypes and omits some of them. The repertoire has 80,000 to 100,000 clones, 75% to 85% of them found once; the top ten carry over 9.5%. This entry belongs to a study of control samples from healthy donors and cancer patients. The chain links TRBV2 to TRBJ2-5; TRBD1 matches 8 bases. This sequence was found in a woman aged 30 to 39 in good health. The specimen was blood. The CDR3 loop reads CASSAFPPGGTGETQYF. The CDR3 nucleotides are TGTGCCAGCAGTGCCTTTCCCCCAGGGGGGACAGGTGAGACCCAGTACTTC. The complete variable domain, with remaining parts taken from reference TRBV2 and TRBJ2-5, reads EPEVTQTPSHQVTQMGQEVILRCVPISNHLYFYWYRQILGQKVEFLVSFYNNEISEKSEIFDDQFSVERPDGSNFTLKIRSTKLEDSAMYFCASSAFPPGGTGETQYFGPGTRLLVL.